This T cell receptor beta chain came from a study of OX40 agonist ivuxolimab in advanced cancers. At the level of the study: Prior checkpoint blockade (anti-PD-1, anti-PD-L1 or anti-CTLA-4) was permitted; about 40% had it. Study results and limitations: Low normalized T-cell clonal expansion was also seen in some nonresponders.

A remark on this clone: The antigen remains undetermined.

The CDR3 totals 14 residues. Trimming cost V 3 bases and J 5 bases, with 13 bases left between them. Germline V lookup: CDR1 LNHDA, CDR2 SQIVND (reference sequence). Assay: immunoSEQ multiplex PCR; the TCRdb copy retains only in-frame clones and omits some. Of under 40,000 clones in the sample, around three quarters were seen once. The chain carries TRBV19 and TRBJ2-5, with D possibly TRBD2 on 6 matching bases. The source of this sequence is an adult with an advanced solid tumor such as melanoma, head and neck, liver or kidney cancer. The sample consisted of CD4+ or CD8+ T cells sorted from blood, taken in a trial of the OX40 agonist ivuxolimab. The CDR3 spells CASSMGGVTETQYF. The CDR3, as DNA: TGTGCCAGTAGTATGGGCGGGGTGACGGAGACCCAGTACTTC.